Following are 20 T cell receptor beta chains from one sample sequenced in a study of regulatory T cells in long-lasting Graves disease. HTBI primers from iRepertoire and Arm-PCR of CDR3 regions yielded the TCR beta libraries. Using its own MiXCR run on the multiplex PCR reads, TCRdb lists one record per CDR3 protein. The sample holds under 450,000 distinct CDR3 sequences; about a sixth are singletons and the top ten take 20%. Time point noted: newly diagnosed GD, antithyroid drugs for less than 3 months. PBMC RNA was the source of the TCR library. These data were likewise used in another study, on T cells in Graves' hyperthyroidism and ophthalmopathy.

The source material was peripheral blood mononuclear cells (PBMCs), sampled at new diagnosis, from a patient treated with antithyroid drugs. The origin of the receptors is a woman aged 18-29 years with Graves disease.

In its sample, this clonotype was seen many times. The V and J genes are TRBV10-3 and TRBJ1-6; D is uncertain. The CDR3 runs 13 residues. Trimming pared 6 bases from V and 10 bases from J, leaving 13 bases between. CDR1 and CDR2 from the germline V gene are ENHRY and SYGVKD. The CDR3 is CAIRNGELSPLHF. In DNA, the CDR3 is TGTGCCATCAGGAACGGTGAATTATCACCCCTCCACTTT.

This clonotype was seen only a few times. A single base separates this from a much larger clone, so it may be a read error. This rearrangement joins TRBV7-2 to TRBJ2-7; weak D call: TRBD2 (5 bases). The germline V gene has CDR1 SGHTA and CDR2 FQGNSA. The CDR3 covers 15 residues. CDR3 in amino acids: CASSLEALSGYGQYF. DNA for the CDR3: TGTGCCAGCAGCTTAGAGGCTTTATCGGGGTACGGGCAGTACTTC.

This clonotype was seen repeatedly, ten times or more. This chain uses TRBV10-3 with TRBJ2-7, with 12 bases that match TRBD2. CDR3 length: 12 residues. From germline, CDR1 is ENHRY and CDR2 SYGVKD. V was clipped by 10 bases and J by 4 bases; unmatched bases: 2. The CDR3 region is CATLAGGYEQYF. The CDR3 DNA follows: TGTGCCACGCTAGCGGGAGGGTACGAGCAGTACTTC.

The V and J genes are TRBV20-1 and TRBJ2-7, with 7 nucleotides matching TRBD2. The J segment lost 4 bases and the V segment lost 6 bases, leaving 9 bases of the junction unmatched. Germline-derived CDR1 and CDR2 are DFQATT and SNEGSKA (reference sequence). The CDR3 has 13 amino acids. The CDR3 is CSARALAEYEQYF. DNA of the CDR3: TGCAGTGCCCGGGCCCTAGCGGAATACGAGCAGTACTTC.

This chain links TRBV5-1 with TRBJ2-6; possibly TRBD1 or TRBD2 for D (5 bases each). Trimming removed 2 bases from V and 1 base from J, with 7 bases in between. Germline values: CDR1 SGHRS, CDR2 YFSETQ. There are 15 residues in the CDR3. CDR3 bases: TGCGCCAGCAGCTTTGAGGGGTCTGGGGCCAACGTCCTGACTTTC. Protein product: CASSFEGSGANVLTF. Full variable domain (remainder filled in from reference TRBV5-1 and TRBJ2-6): KAGVTQTPRYLIKTRGQQVTLSCSPISGHRSVSWYQQTPGQGLQFLFEYFSETQRNKGNFPGRFSGRQFSNSRSEMNVSTLELGDSALYLCASSFEGSGANVLTFGAGSRLTVL.

The table lists this clonotype with many counts. This chain joins TRBV3-1 and TRBJ1-6; D remains unclear. Per germline, CDR1 LGHDT and CDR2 YNNKEL (reference sequence). The CDR3 length is 12 residues. Trimming took 6 bases from V and 7 from J, leaving 7 bases between them. The CDR3 DNA reads TGTGCCAGCAGGGCACTAAATTCACCCCTCCACTTT. It specifies CASRALNSPLHF. The full variable domain, completed using reference TRBV3-1 and TRBJ1-6, is DTAVSQTPKYLVTQMGNDKSIKCEQNLGHDTMYWYKQDSKKFLKIMFSYNNKELIINETVPNRFSPKSPDKAHLNLHINSLELGDSAVYFCASRALNSPLHFGNGTRLTVT.

This clonotype was seen a handful of times. The rearrangement links TRBV5-4 to TRBJ1-4, with a tentative D call TRBD1 (6 bases). The length of the CDR3 is 14 residues. Trimming pared 5 bases from V and 4 bases from J, leaving 12 bases between. Germline V gene lookup returns CDR1 SGHNT and CDR2 YYREEE (reference sequence). The CDR3 DNA reads as TGTGCCAGCAGTAGGGACATCTATAATGAAAAACTGTTTTTT. Translated, it gives CASSRDIYNEKLFF.

On this clonotype itself: A far larger clone is a single base away, which makes a read error likely. V and J are TRBV7-9 and TRBJ1-1; D remains unclear. Germline CDR1 reads SEHNR; CDR2 reads FQNEAQ (reference sequence). The CDR3 covers 13 residues. The CDR3: CTSSATHTTEAFF. The CDR3 nucleotides read TGTACCAGCAGTGCAACACATACGACTGAAGCTTTCTTT.

This chain connects TRBV7-2 to TRBJ2-3, with TRBD2 as a possible D gene (6 bases). The CDR3 is made up of 14 amino acids. Trimming took 7 bases from V and 2 from J, leaving 13 bases between them. Germline V lookup: CDR1 SGHTA, CDR2 FQGNSA. The CDR3 reads CASNRGITTDTQYF. In nucleotides, the CDR3 is TGTGCCAGCAATCGGGGGATTACCACAGATACGCAGTATTTT.

This clonotype was recorded at least ten times. The chain has TRBV20-1 and TRBJ2-7; D perhaps matches TRBD2 (5 bases). Deletions cut 0 bases from V and 6 bases from J, with 18 bases between. The CDR3 is 15 residues long. Germline assignment: CDR1 DFQATT and CDR2 SNEGSKA (reference sequence). The CDR3 loop is CSARDYPGSSGEQYF. The CDR3 region has the DNA TGCAGTGCTAGAGATTATCCGGGAAGTTCGGGCGAGCAGTACTTC.

This clonotype came up many times. V usage is TRBV28 and J usage is TRBJ1-1; the D gene is possibly TRBD1 (6 bases). This CDR3 has 16 amino acids. Germline V gene sequence: CDR1 MDHEN, CDR2 SYDVKM. Trimming took 3 bases from V and 5 from J, leaving 19 bases between them. CDR3 coding DNA: TGTGCCAGCAGTTTGACAGGCAGCCGAGAGTGGACTGAAGCTTTCTTT. It yields the protein CASSLTGSREWTEAFF.

This rearrangement joins TRBV9 to TRBJ2-3; TRBD1 agrees at 9 bases. CDR1 is SGDLS and CDR2 is YYNGEE in the germline V gene. The CDR3 sequence is 15 residues long. V lost 4 bases to trimming and J lost 1 base; unmatched junction nucleotides: 4. In nucleotides, the CDR3 is TGTGCCAGCAGCTCAAGACAGGGGGGCACAGATACGCAGTATTTT. This translates into CASSSRQGGTDTQYF. The full variable domain, with the rest looked up from reference TRBV9 and TRBJ2-3, is DSGVTQTPKHLITATGQRVTLRCSPRSGDLSVYWYQQSLDQGLQFLIQYYNGEERAKGNILERFSAQQFPDLHSELNLSSLELGDSALYFCASSSRQGGTDTQYFGPGTRLTVL.

This clonotype was observed a few times. J is TRBJ1-2 and V is TRBV5-5, with D perhaps TRBD1 (6 bases). V was shortened by 5 bases and J by 8 bases, with 19 bases between the two germline ends. The CDR3 is made up of 14 amino acids. The germline V gene has CDR1 SGHKS and CDR2 YYEKEE (reference sequence). Written as DNA, the CDR3 is TGTGCCAGCAGTTCGTGGCGGGGGCGCGTCGGCTACACCTTC. Protein product: CASSSWRGRVGYTF.

For this clonotype: This likely reflects a read error, since a far larger clone is one base away. The chain combines TRBV11-1 with TRBJ2-4, with 8 bases lining up with TRBD1. The J call may be mistaken, given a closer DNA end match to TRBJ2-5. The CDR3 has 15 residues. Germline values: CDR1 SGHAT, CDR2 FQDESV (reference sequence). CDR3 region: CASSPDPGGSKTQYF. Here the CDR3 DNA reads TGTGCCAGCAGCCCCGACCCAGGGGGCTCGAAGACCCAGTACTTC.

This clonotype was counted at least ten times. The chain combines TRBV5-1 with TRBJ2-1; 8 bases align to TRBD2. The germline CDR1 and CDR2 sequences are SGHRS and YFSETQ. The CDR3 runs to 16 residues. Germline trimming cut 5 bases from V and 4 bases from J; bases unmatched to any gene: 11. The CDR3 reads CASRKIGVAGYNEQFF. The CDR3 nucleotides are TGCGCCAGCAGGAAAATCGGGGTAGCGGGGTACAATGAGCAGTTCTTC.

In this sample, this clonotype turned up many times. The chain has TRBV27 and TRBJ2-3; 10 bases agree with TRBD2. Germline CDR1 reads MNHEY; CDR2 reads SMNVEV (reference sequence). The length of the CDR3 is 16 residues. Unmatched junction bases numbered 7, after V lost 5 bases and J lost 2 bases. CDR3 nucleotide sequence: TGTGCCAGCAGTCCTTGGACTAGCGGATACACAGATACGCAGTATTTT. Its protein is CASSPWTSGYTDTQYF.

This clonotype showed up many times. This rearrangement joins TRBV6-1 to TRBJ2-7; D possibly corresponds to TRBD1 (6 bases). From germline, CDR1 is MNHNS and CDR2 SASEGT. The CDR3 contains 15 residues. V lost 2 bases and J 3 bases, leaving 14 bases between the germline ends. CDR3 sequence (DNA): TGTGCCAGCAGTGAAAACAGGGTGAGAAACTACGAGCAGTACTTC. Protein sequence: CASSENRVRNYEQYF.

In this sample, this clonotype turned up a few times. DNA for the CDR3: TGTGCCAGCAGTTACAGCCGGGACAGCTCTGGAAACACCATATATTTT. It encodes CASSYSRDSSGNTIYF. The J gene is TRBJ1-3, the V gene TRBV6-5; 7 positions agree with TRBD1. From germline, CDR1 is MNHEY and CDR2 SVGAGI. The trim removed 2 bases at V and 0 bases at J, leaving 4 bases unmatched. CDR3 length: 16 residues.

This clonotype was recorded many times. The chain couples TRBV30 to TRBJ1-5; D is unresolved. Germline CDR1 is GTSNPN and CDR2 is SVGIG (reference sequence). The CDR3 covers 13 residues. With 0 bases removed from V and 3 bases from J, the gap between germline ends came to 6 bases. CDR3 bases: TGTGCCTGGAGTGTACCCTACAATCAGCCCCAGCATTTT. This codes for CAWSVPYNQPQHF. The full variable domain, in which reference TRBV30 and TRBJ1-5 provide the parts outside the CDR3, is SQTIHQWPATLVQPVGSPLSLECTVEGTSNPNLYWYRQAAGRGLQLLFYSVGIGQISSEVPQNLSASRPQDRQFILSSKKLLLSDSGFYLCAWSVPYNQPQHFGDGTRLSIL.

As for this clonotype: A much more abundant neighbour one base away suggests this may be a read error. V usage is TRBV11-3 and J usage is TRBJ2-7; the match to TRBD2 covers 7 bases. The trim removed 7 bases at V and 8 bases at J, leaving 20 bases unmatched. CDR3 length equals 16 residues. In germline, CDR1 is SGHNT, CDR2 YENEEA. The CDR3 region is CASTSGSGRANLKQYF. Written as DNA, the CDR3 is TGTGCCAGCACTAGTGGGAGTGGGAGGGCTAACCTCAAGCAGTACTTC.